A selection of T cell receptor beta chains follows, all from one sample in a study of blood T cell repertoires in COVID-19. The method was immunoSEQ multiplex PCR; TCRdb's version includes in-frame clones alone and lacks a portion of them. Of over 200,000 clones in the sample, over 70% were seen once. Sample: PBMCs or T cells enriched from blood (not recorded which). The receptor source for this set is a woman aged 25 to 39 who had been exposed to COVID-19. CDR3s include the opening cysteine and the closing phenylalanine or tryptophan. The order of the fields is clone size, V gene, D gene, J gene, CDR3 DNA, CDR3 protein. D genes are given only for firm matches. Clone size is given for some rows only: seen once, a few or many times, or a class if the clone is expanded.

clone_size: NA; v_call: TRBV12-5; d_call: NA; j_call: TRBJ1-1; cdr3_nt: TGTGCTAGTGGTTTCCCCCGAGGGGGTACGAACACTGAAGCTTTCTTT; cdr3_aa: CASGFPRGGTNTEAFF
clone_size: NA; v_call: TRBV28; d_call: NA; j_call: TRBJ1-5; cdr3_nt: TGTGCCAGCAGTATTATGAGGGGGGGGTTACTTAGCAATCAGCCCCAGCATTTT; cdr3_aa: CASSIMRGGLLSNQPQHF
clone_size: once; v_call: TRBV30; d_call: TRBD1; j_call: TRBJ1-6; cdr3_nt: TGTGCCTGGAGCCGGGACAGCCCGATAACTTCACCCCTCCACTTT; cdr3_aa: CAWSRDSPITSPLHF
clone_size: NA; v_call: TRBV19; d_call: TRBD1; j_call: TRBJ1-4; cdr3_nt: TGTGCCAGTAGTATCCGCGGGACAGGGGGCACTAATGAAAAACTGTTTTTT; cdr3_aa: CASSIRGTGGTNEKLFF
clone_size: once; v_call: TRBV28; d_call: NA; j_call: TRBJ1-6; cdr3_nt: TGTGCCAGCAGTCCGCTGGCTTATTCACCCCTCCACTTT; cdr3_aa: CASSPLAYSPLHF
clone_size: once; v_call: TRBV7-3; d_call: NA; j_call: TRBJ2-3; cdr3_nt: TGTGCCAGCAGCTTAACGTGGCGGCATACGCAGTATTTT; cdr3_aa: CASSLTWRHTQYF
clone_size: NA; v_call: TRBV18; d_call: NA; j_call: TRBJ1-3; cdr3_nt: TGTGCCAGCCCCTGGGAGGCCTCTGGAAACACCATATATTTT; cdr3_aa: CASPWEASGNTIYF
clone_size: NA; v_call: TRBV5-1; d_call: TRBD1; j_call: TRBJ2-5; cdr3_nt: TGCGCCAGCACCTTAAGGGGGCGCGGAGAGACCCAGTACTTC; cdr3_aa: CASTLRGRGETQYF
clone_size: NA; v_call: TRBV5-5; d_call: NA; j_call: TRBJ1-5; cdr3_nt: TGTGCCAGCAGCTTGAGGCAGGGTATGAGCAATCAGCCCCAGCATTTT; cdr3_aa: CASSLRQGMSNQPQHF
clone_size: NA; v_call: TRBV6-5; d_call: TRBD1; j_call: TRBJ2-2; cdr3_nt: TGTGCCAGCAGCCGAGGACAGGCCGGGGAGCTGTTTTTT; cdr3_aa: CASSRGQAGELFF
clone_size: NA; v_call: TRBV4-1; d_call: TRBD1; j_call: TRBJ1-1; cdr3_nt: TGCGCCAGCAGCCAAATCCGCGGGACAGTAACCCCCCGTGAAGCTTTCTTT; cdr3_aa: CASSQIRGTVTPREAFF
clone_size: NA; v_call: TRBV5-1; d_call: TRBD1; j_call: TRBJ2-1; cdr3_nt: TGCGCCAGCAGCTTGGGGCCAGGGGGATACAATGAGCAGTTCTTC; cdr3_aa: CASSLGPGGYNEQFF
clone_size: NA; v_call: TRBV30; d_call: NA; j_call: TRBJ2-2; cdr3_nt: TGTGCCTGGAGCCCCCAGGGGAACACCGGGGAGCTGTTTTTT; cdr3_aa: CAWSPQGNTGELFF
clone_size: few; v_call: TRBV15; d_call: NA; j_call: TRBJ1-5; cdr3_nt: TGTGCCACCAGCAACAGGTATAGCAATCAGCCCCAGCATTTT; cdr3_aa: CATSNRYSNQPQHF
clone_size: NA; v_call: TRBV7-9; d_call: TRBD1; j_call: TRBJ1-1; cdr3_nt: TGTGCCAGCAGCCACGGGGACAGGAACACTGAAGCTTTCTTT; cdr3_aa: CASSHGDRNTEAFF
clone_size: NA; v_call: TRBV14; d_call: NA; j_call: TRBJ2-2; cdr3_nt: TGTGCCAGCAGTCTTTTCGGGGGGAACACCGGGGAGCTGTTTTTT; cdr3_aa: CASSLFGGNTGELFF
clone_size: NA; v_call: TRBV3-1/TRBV3-2; d_call: TRBD1; j_call: TRBJ1-5; cdr3_nt: TGTGCCAGCAGCCAAACCCCGGACAGGCTCCGGAATCAGCCCCAGCATTTT; cdr3_aa: CASSQTPDRLRNQPQHF
clone_size: few; v_call: TRBV7-9; d_call: TRBD2; j_call: TRBJ2-1; cdr3_nt: TGTGCCAGCAGCCTAGCGGGAGGAGGCTTGGGTTACAATGAGCAGTTCTTC; cdr3_aa: CASSLAGGGLGYNEQFF
clone_size: NA; v_call: TRBV2; d_call: TRBD1; j_call: TRBJ2-7; cdr3_nt: TGTGCCAGCAGTCCTACCGGGGACAGGGGGCTCTACGAGCAGTACTTC; cdr3_aa: CASSPTGDRGLYEQYF
clone_size: once; v_call: TRBV7-8; d_call: TRBD2; j_call: TRBJ2-3; cdr3_nt: TGTGCCAGCAGCTTAGCGAGGGGCGGGAGGGCCTCAGATACGCAGTATTTT; cdr3_aa: CASSLARGGRASDTQYF
clone_size: NA; v_call: TRBV18; d_call: TRBD1; j_call: TRBJ2-1; cdr3_nt: TGTGCCAGCTCGCAGTCGACAGGGGTTTACAATGAGCAGTTCTTC; cdr3_aa: CASSQSTGVYNEQFF
clone_size: NA; v_call: TRBV18; d_call: NA; j_call: TRBJ1-2; cdr3_nt: TGTGCCAGCTCACTTGATAAGCCCTATGGCTACACCTTC; cdr3_aa: CASSLDKPYGYTF
clone_size: NA; v_call: TRBV6-1; d_call: NA; j_call: TRBJ2-7; cdr3_nt: TGTGCCAGCAGTGAACTCGGGGAGGGGGGATACGAGCAGTACTTC; cdr3_aa: CASSELGEGGYEQYF
clone_size: NA; v_call: TRBV2; d_call: TRBD1; j_call: TRBJ2-7; cdr3_nt: TGTGCCAGCAGCCGACAGGGGATGTCCTACGAGCAGTACTTC; cdr3_aa: CASSRQGMSYEQYF
clone_size: NA; v_call: TRBV30; d_call: NA; j_call: TRBJ2-1; cdr3_nt: TGTGCCTGGAGTGTTCGTCAGGACAATGAGCAGTTCTTC; cdr3_aa: CAWSVRQDNEQFF
clone_size: once; v_call: TRBV21-1; d_call: NA; j_call: TRBJ2-3; cdr3_nt: TGTGCCAGCAGCAAGAGGTGGAGTGATAATACGCAGTATTTT; cdr3_aa: CASSKRWSDNTQYF
clone_size: NA; v_call: TRBV9; d_call: TRBD2; j_call: TRBJ2-1; cdr3_nt: TGTGCCAGCAGCGTAGTTACTAGCGGGAGGAATGAGCAGTTCTTC; cdr3_aa: CASSVVTSGRNEQFF
clone_size: few; v_call: TRBV7-2; d_call: NA; j_call: TRBJ1-5; cdr3_nt: TGTGCCAGCAGCAGACAGCTCAATCAGCCCCAGCATTTT; cdr3_aa: CASSRQLNQPQHF
clone_size: NA; v_call: TRBV10-2; d_call: TRBD1; j_call: TRBJ1-1; cdr3_nt: TGCGCCAGCAGCAGGGGGGTGAACACTGAAGCTTTCTTT; cdr3_aa: CASSRGVNTEAFF
clone_size: NA; v_call: TRBV9; d_call: NA; j_call: TRBJ2-1; cdr3_nt: TGTGCCAGCAGCGTAGAGGACAGACGTTCCTACAATGAGCAGTTCTTC; cdr3_aa: CASSVEDRRSYNEQFF
clone_size: NA; v_call: TRBV5-1; d_call: TRBD1; j_call: TRBJ1-1; cdr3_nt: TGCGCCAGCAGCTTGTCCGGGACAGGGGGCGCGTCGACTGAAGCTTTCTTT; cdr3_aa: CASSLSGTGGASTEAFF
clone_size: NA; v_call: TRBV6-6; d_call: NA; j_call: TRBJ1-3; cdr3_nt: TGTGCCAGCAGCCCTACCGGAGCGGGGCTTGGAAACACCATATATTTT; cdr3_aa: CASSPTGAGLGNTIYF
clone_size: NA; v_call: TRBV2; d_call: NA; j_call: TRBJ2-1; cdr3_nt: TGTGCCAGCAAGGACAGCCCCCACAATGAGCAGTTCTTC; cdr3_aa: CASKDSPHNEQFF
clone_size: NA; v_call: TRBV28; d_call: TRBD1; j_call: TRBJ1-6; cdr3_nt: TGTGCCAGCAGCCTAATCGGGGTCCGGGACAGCCTTAGCTCCTATAATTCACCCCTCCACTTT; cdr3_aa: CASSLIGVRDSLSSYNSPLHF
clone_size: NA; v_call: TRBV5-1; d_call: NA; j_call: TRBJ1-1; cdr3_nt: TGCGCCAGCAGCCTACGGCCCGGACAGAAATATGCTTTCTTT; cdr3_aa: CASSLRPGQKYAFF
clone_size: NA; v_call: TRBV7-2; d_call: NA; j_call: TRBJ1-5; cdr3_nt: TGTGCCAGCAGCTTAGGCCCCTATAGCAATCAGCCCCAGCATTTT; cdr3_aa: CASSLGPYSNQPQHF
clone_size: NA; v_call: TRBV19; d_call: NA; j_call: TRBJ1-1; cdr3_nt: TGTGCCAGTAGTAGGACAGCTAACACTGAAGCTCTCTTT; cdr3_aa: CASSRTANTEALF
clone_size: NA; v_call: TRBV19; d_call: NA; j_call: TRBJ2-1; cdr3_nt: TGTGCCAGTAATAAGCGGCTAGACAATGAGCAGTTCTTC; cdr3_aa: CASNKRLDNEQFF
clone_size: few; v_call: TRBV28; d_call: NA; j_call: TRBJ1-5; cdr3_nt: TGTGCCAGCAGTTTTTCAGGGTTCAATCAGCCCCAGCATTTT; cdr3_aa: CASSFSGFNQPQHF
clone_size: NA; v_call: TRBV9; d_call: TRBD1; j_call: TRBJ1-2; cdr3_nt: TGTGCCAGCAGCGTAGTCGGGACAGGGGGCGGCTACACCTTC; cdr3_aa: CASSVVGTGGGYTF
clone_size: NA; v_call: TRBV7-9; d_call: TRBD2; j_call: TRBJ2-1; cdr3_nt: TGTGCCAGCAGCTTAATTGTCGGGAGGGCCGCCTACAATGAGCAGTTCTTC; cdr3_aa: CASSLIVGRAAYNEQFF
clone_size: NA; v_call: TRBV10-1; d_call: TRBD2; j_call: TRBJ2-3; cdr3_nt: TGCGCCAGCAGTGAGTGGGGACTAGCGCCTACGGGTACAGATACGCAGTATTTT; cdr3_aa: CASSEWGLAPTGTDTQYF
clone_size: NA; v_call: TRBV2; d_call: NA; j_call: TRBJ2-3; cdr3_nt: TGTGCCAGCAAAGGGGCTTTGCTAGATACGCAGTATTTT; cdr3_aa: CASKGALLDTQYF
clone_size: once; v_call: TRBV5-4; d_call: NA; j_call: TRBJ1-1; cdr3_nt: TGTGCCAGCAGCTACTCGGGAGGCCGGGCTGAAGCTTTCTTT; cdr3_aa: CASSYSGGRAEAFF
clone_size: NA; v_call: TRBV6-6; d_call: TRBD2; j_call: TRBJ2-1; cdr3_nt: TGTGCCGGCATGATAGCGGGAGAGGGGTACAATGAGCAGTTCTTC; cdr3_aa: CAGMIAGEGYNEQFF